The 14 T cell receptor beta chains given below trace back to one sample, sequenced in a study of OX40 agonist ivuxolimab in advanced cancers. The assay was immunoSEQ multiplex PCR, and TCRdb's table has in-frame clones only and misses some. This sample has roughly 120,000 clones, with around 90% found just once. The specimen was CD4+ or CD8+ T cells sorted from blood, collected in a trial of the OX40 agonist ivuxolimab. These receptors originate from an adult with an advanced solid tumor such as melanoma, head and neck, liver or kidney cancer.

The chain joins TRBV5-8 to TRBJ2-5; 12 positions match TRBD1. The CDR3 runs 16 residues. Trimming removed 6 bases from V and 4 bases from J; junction bases left unmatched: 10. Germline CDR1 reads SGHTS; CDR2 reads YDEGEE. The CDR3 nucleotides are TGTGCCAGCACATCCCGGGACAGGGGGCCCGGAGAGACCCAGTACTTC. Its translation: CASTSRDRGPGETQYF.

CDR3 loop: CASSLDAGRLSGNTIYF. The CDR3 nucleotides read TGTGCCAGCAGCTTGGATGCAGGGAGACTCTCTGGAAACACCATATATTTT. The V call is TRBV5-5, the J call TRBJ1-3, with a weak D call TRBD1 (5 bases). V was pared by 0 bases and J by 0 bases, with 13 bases between. CDR1 is SGHKS, CDR2 YYEKEE, per germline (reference sequence). The CDR3 consists of 17 residues.

V gene TRBV5-1 combines with J gene TRBJ2-5; D tentatively reads TRBD1 or TRBD2 (7 bases each). The CDR3 spans 15 residues. From germline, CDR1 is SGHRS and CDR2 YFSETQ. V gave up 3 bases and J gave up 3 bases, with 15 bases separating them. CDR3 nucleotides: TGCGCCAGCAGCTGGCGGGGGACAGAGGAAGAGACCCAGTACTTC. Protein: CASSWRGTEEETQYF. Supplemented by reference TRBV5-1 and TRBJ2-5, the full variable domain reads KAGVTQTPRYLIKTRGQQVTLSCSPISGHRSVSWYQQTPGQGLQFLFEYFSETQRNKGNFPGRFSGRQFSNSRSEMNVSTLELGDSALYLCASSWRGTEEETQYFGPGTRLLVL.

The gene calls are TRBV25-1 and TRBJ1-2, with 7 bases that match TRBD1. Looked up from germline, CDR1 is MGHDK and CDR2 is SYGVNS. J lost 9 bases, V lost 3 bases, and 13 bases had no gene match. This CDR3 has 15 amino acids. The CDR3: CASSDGTDIDLSYTF. The DNA of the CDR3 is TGTGCCAGCAGTGATGGGACAGACATAGATCTGAGCTACACCTTC.

The chain has TRBV6-5 and TRBJ2-7; possibly TRBD2 for D (5 bases). CDR3 length: 14 residues. With 0 bases removed from V and 3 bases from J, the gap between germline ends came to 9 bases. Germline loops: CDR1 MNHEY, CDR2 SVGAGI. The CDR3 region is CASSYSKRGYEQYF. The CDR3 DNA is TGTGCCAGCAGTTACTCGAAACGGGGCTACGAGCAGTACTTC.

The V gene is TRBV7-2, the J gene TRBJ2-1; TRBD2 agrees at 10 bases. This CDR3 is built from 16 residues. The ends lost 5 bases at V and 8 bases at J; junction bases unmatched: 12. Germline V gives CDR1 SGHTA, CDR2 FQGNSA. As DNA, the CDR3 is TGTGCCAGCAGCCCCGATCGGACTAGCGGAGGGGATGAGCAGTTCTTC. Residues: CASSPDRTSGGDEQFF.

The genes are TRBV9 and TRBJ1-4; a weak D match, TRBD1 (5 bases). The CDR3 contains 15 residues. The V gene's germline CDR1 is SGDLS and CDR2 YYNGEE. The V end lost 0 bases, the J end lost 8 bases, and 14 bases lay between the germline ends. CDR3 in amino acids: CASSVGTGGREKLFF. CDR3 DNA sequence: TGTGCCAGCAGCGTAGGTACGGGGGGAAGAGAAAAACTGTTTTTT.

The chain is built from TRBV7-3 and TRBJ2-2; the match to TRBD2 covers 7 bases. The V gene end was trimmed by 1 base and the J gene end by 5 bases; junction bases not matched to a gene: 7. The CDR3 is 16 amino acids. Germline V gene data show CDR1 as SGHTA and CDR2 as FQGTGA. The CDR3 loop is CASSLISGARTGELFF. CDR3 DNA: TGTGCCAGCAGCTTAATAAGCGGGGCACGAACCGGGGAGCTGTTTTTT.

This chain uses TRBV14 with TRBJ1-2; 9 bases are a match to TRBD1. J lost 5 bases, V lost 4 bases, and 17 bases had no gene match. Germline V lookup: CDR1 SGHDN, CDR2 FVKESK. This CDR3 is 18 amino acids long. Here the CDR3 DNA reads TGTGCCAGCAGCCTGCGGGACAGGGCCTCAGGTCTGGTGTATGGCTACACCTTC. Translated, it gives CASSLRDRASGLVYGYTF.

This chain joins TRBV6-1 and TRBJ1-5; D is ambiguous. The V end lost 8 bases, the J end lost 1 base, and 12 bases lay between the germline ends. Germline V CDR1 and CDR2: MNHNS, SASEGT. CDR3 length equals 14 residues. The CDR3, as DNA: TGTGCCAGCGCGAAGACGGTCAGCAATCAGCCCCAGCATTTT. It specifies CASAKTVSNQPQHF.

The CDR3 reads CASSPLGGEQYF. The DNA for the CDR3 is TGTGCCAGCTCACCGCTCGGTGGCGAGCAGTACTTC. This chain uses TRBV18 with TRBJ2-7; no clear D. The V end lost 3 bases, the J end lost 6 bases, and 9 bases lay between the germline ends. CDR3 length: 12 residues. Germline V CDR1 and CDR2: KGHSH, LQKENI.

This clone was picked up one time. The rearrangement links TRBV25-1 to TRBJ2-3; 8 nucleotides agree with TRBD2. The ends lost 5 bases at V and 5 bases at J; junction bases unmatched: 9. In germline, CDR1 is MGHDK, CDR2 SYGVNS. This CDR3 spans 15 amino acids. CDR3 bases: TGTGCCAGCAGTTTCACCGGGGGGGAGGGAGATACGCAGTATTTT. Protein: CASSFTGGEGDTQYF.

This clone was seen only a few times. This chain uses TRBV5-6 with TRBJ2-6; D is undetermined. This CDR3 spans 19 amino acids. Trimming removed 2 bases from V and 0 bases from J, with 18 bases in between. The germline V gene has CDR1 SGHDT and CDR2 YYEEEE. The CDR3 coding sequence is TGTGCCAGCAGCTTTGATCTTGAAACAGACCTCTCTGGGGCCAACGTCCTGACTTTC. Translation gives CASSFDLETDLSGANVLTF. The full variable domain, completed using reference TRBV5-6 and TRBJ2-6, is DAGVTQSPTHLIKTRGQQVTLRCSPKSGHDTVSWYQQALGQGPQFIFQYYEEEERQRGNFPDRFSGHQFPNYSSELNVNALLLGDSALYLCASSFDLETDLSGANVLTFGAGSRLTVL.

This clone occurred once. V is TRBV19 and J is TRBJ1-3; D call uncertain. Deletions cut 2 bases from V and 0 bases from J, with 11 bases between. The CDR3 totals 16 residues. Per the germline V gene, CDR1 is LNHDA and CDR2 is SQIVND (reference sequence). The CDR3 bases are TGTGCCAGTAGTATAATTGCCGAGTACTCTGGAAACACCATATATTTT. It translates to CASSIIAEYSGNTIYF.